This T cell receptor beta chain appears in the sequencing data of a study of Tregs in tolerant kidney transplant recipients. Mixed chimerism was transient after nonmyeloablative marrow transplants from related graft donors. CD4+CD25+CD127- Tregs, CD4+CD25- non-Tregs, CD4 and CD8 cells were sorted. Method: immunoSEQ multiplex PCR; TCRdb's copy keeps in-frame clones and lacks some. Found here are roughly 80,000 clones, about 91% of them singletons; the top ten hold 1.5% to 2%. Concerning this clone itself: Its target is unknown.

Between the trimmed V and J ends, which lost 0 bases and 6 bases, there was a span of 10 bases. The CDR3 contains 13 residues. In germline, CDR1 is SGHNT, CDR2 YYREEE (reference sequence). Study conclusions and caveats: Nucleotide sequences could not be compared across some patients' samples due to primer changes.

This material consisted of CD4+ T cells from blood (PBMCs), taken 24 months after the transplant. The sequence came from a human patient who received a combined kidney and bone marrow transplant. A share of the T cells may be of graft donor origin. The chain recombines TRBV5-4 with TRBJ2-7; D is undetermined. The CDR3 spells CASSLGPLSEQYF. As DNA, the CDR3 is TGTGCCAGCAGCTTGGGGCCCCTCAGCGAGCAGTACTTC.